This entry concerns a single T cell receptor (beta chain). V dropped 2 bases and J dropped 14 bases, with 15 bases sitting between them. The germline V gene has CDR1 ENHRY and CDR2 SYGVKD. There are 13 residues in the CDR3. MiXCR was run by TCRdb on the 5' RACE reads, yielding one entry per CDR3 protein. The sample carries 8,900 or so distinct CDR3 sequences, approximately 67% recorded once. Sequenced material: tumor-infiltrating naive CD4+ T cells sorted from the breast tumor. The subset denotes: naive CD4+ T cells, CD4+CD45RA+CD25-. The chain recombines TRBV10-3 with TRBJ1-4, with D perhaps TRBD1 (5 bases). The TCR originated in a female donor with breast cancer. The DNA of the CDR3 is TGTGCCATCAGTGAGGCAGACGGGACTCACCTGTTTTTT. It codes for CAISEADGTHLFF.